Sequencing of this TCR beta chain was carried out in a study of early T cells in non-severe SARS-CoV-2 infection. Whole-study context: The input, bulk RNA from unsorted whole blood, was sequenced, and chains were unpaired.

cDNA molecules, individually, were tagged with unique molecular identifiers. TCRdb passed the 5' RACE reads through MiXCR, listing each CDR3 protein once. The sample records tens of thousands of distinct CDR3 sequences, about a tenth being singletons. This clonotype was seen repeatedly, ten times or more. Trimming stripped 4 bases from V and 4 bases from J, with 13 bases between. This CDR3 is 14 amino acids long. Germline CDR1 is MNHNS and CDR2 is SASEGT. The specimen sequenced was whole blood. J is TRBJ2-5 and V is TRBV6-1; D gene unclear. This clonotype was obtained from an adult who was a healthcare worker with PCR-confirmed SARS-CoV-2 infection or an uninfected control (not recorded which). The CDR3, as DNA: TGTGCCAGCAGTGTTGACCCTCGACGAGAGACCCAGTACTTC. The encoded protein is CASSVDPRRETQYF.